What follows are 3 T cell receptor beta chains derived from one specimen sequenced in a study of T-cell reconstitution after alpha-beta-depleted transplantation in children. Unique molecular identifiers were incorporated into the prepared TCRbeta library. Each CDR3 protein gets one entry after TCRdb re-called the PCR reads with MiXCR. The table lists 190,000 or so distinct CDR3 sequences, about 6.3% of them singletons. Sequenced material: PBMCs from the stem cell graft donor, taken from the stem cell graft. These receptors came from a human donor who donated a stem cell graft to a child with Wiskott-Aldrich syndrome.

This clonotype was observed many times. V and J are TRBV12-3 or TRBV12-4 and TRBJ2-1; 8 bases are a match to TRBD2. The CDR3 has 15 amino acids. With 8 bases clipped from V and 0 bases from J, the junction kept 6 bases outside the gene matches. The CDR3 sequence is CASGLAGHSYNEQFF. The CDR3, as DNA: TGTGCCAGCGGATTAGCGGGACACTCCTACAATGAGCAGTTCTTC.

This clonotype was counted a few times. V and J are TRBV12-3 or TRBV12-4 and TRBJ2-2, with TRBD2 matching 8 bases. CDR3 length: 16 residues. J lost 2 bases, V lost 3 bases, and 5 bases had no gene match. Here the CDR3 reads CASSFPGGFNTGELFF. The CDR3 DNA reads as TGTGCCAGCAGTTTCCCGGGGGGGTTTAACACCGGGGAGCTGTTTTTT.

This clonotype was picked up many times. The CDR3 loop reads CSVTRDTGLNEQFF. CDR3 nucleotide sequence: TGCAGTGTTACTCGGGACACGGGGTTGAATGAGCAGTTCTTC. The V call is TRBV20-1, the J call TRBJ2-1; perhaps TRBD1 as D (6 bases). Germline values: CDR1 DFQATT, CDR2 SNEGSKA (reference sequence). V lost 7 bases to trimming and J lost 7 bases, with 20 bases between them. The CDR3 is 14 residues long.